Each of the 26 T cell receptor beta chains below was sequenced from the same sample in a study of siplizumab effects on memory and regulatory T cells. Clones were read by immunoSEQ multiplex PCR, and TCRdb kept only the in-frame ones, dropping some. The sample has about 100,000 clones; more than 85% are singletons. What was sequenced was CD4+ T cells sorted from blood. These receptors were collected from a human donor in good health. Some clones in this sample may be carry-over from other donors' samples.

The V call is TRBV27, the J call TRBJ2-3, with D unresolved. V was shortened by 5 bases and J by 0 bases, with 9 bases between the two germline ends. The germline gives CDR1 MNHEY, CDR2 SMNVEV (reference sequence). CDR3 length: 14 residues. In DNA form, the CDR3 reads TGTGCCAGCAGTCATGACCTCAGCACAGATACGCAGTATTTT. Amino acid sequence: CASSHDLSTDTQYF.

The J gene is TRBJ1-2, the V gene TRBV19; D is undetermined. This CDR3 spans 13 amino acids. V lost 6 bases and J lost 1, with 9 bases in between. Germline V gene data show CDR1 as LNHDA and CDR2 as SQIVND (reference sequence). The CDR3 DNA reads as TGTGCCAGTAGGGTGACGGATAACTATGGCTACACCTTC. This translates into CASRVTDNYGYTF. Filled out from reference TRBV19 and TRBJ1-2, the complete variable domain reads DGGITQSPKYLFRKEGQNVTLSCEQNLNHDAMYWYRQDPGQGLRLIYYSQIVNDFQKGDIAEGYSVSREKKESFPLTVTSAQKNPTAFYLCASRVTDNYGYTFGSGTRLTVV.

In DNA, the CDR3 is TGTGCCAGTAGCCCGTGGACTAGCGGGAGCACAGATACGCAGTATTTT. It is translated as CASSPWTSGSTDTQYF. This chain connects TRBV19 to TRBJ2-3, with 11 bases matching TRBD2. The CDR3 contains 16 residues. CDR1 LNHDA and CDR2 SQIVND come from the germline V gene (reference sequence). The V gene end was trimmed by 6 bases and the J gene end by 0 bases; junction bases not matched to a gene: 5.

V usage is TRBV5-1 and J usage is TRBJ1-5, with 7 bases matching TRBD1. The CDR3 length is 14 residues. The ends lost 6 bases at V and 2 bases at J; junction bases unmatched: 5. Germline assignment: CDR1 SGHRS and CDR2 YFSETQ. The CDR3: CASKGGEGNQPQHF. CDR3 DNA sequence: TGCGCCAGCAAAGGGGGCGAGGGCAATCAGCCCCAGCATTTT. Complete variable domain (other parts from reference TRBV5-1 and TRBJ1-5): KAGVTQTPRYLIKTRGQQVTLSCSPISGHRSVSWYQQTPGQGLQFLFEYFSETQRNKGNFPGRFSGRQFSNSRSEMNVSTLELGDSALYLCASKGGEGNQPQHFGDGTRLSIL.

V is TRBV5-6 and J is TRBJ1-3; D perhaps matches TRBD1 (5 bases). Trimming stripped 4 bases from V and 7 bases from J, with 12 bases between. CDR3 size: 13 residues. Germline V gene lookup returns CDR1 SGHDT and CDR2 YYEEEE. CDR3 DNA: TGTGCCAGCAGCCCGGGGGTTTGGAACACCATATATTTT. It codes for CASSPGVWNTIYF. Drawing the rest from reference TRBV5-6 and TRBJ1-3, the complete variable domain is DAGVTQSPTHLIKTRGQQVTLRCSPKSGHDTVSWYQQALGQGPQFIFQYYEEEERQRGNFPDRFSGHQFPNYSSELNVNALLLGDSALYLCASSPGVWNTIYFGEGSWLTVV.

V and J are TRBV6-1 and TRBJ1-1; D is unresolved. This CDR3 is 14 amino acids long. Trimming removed 2 bases from V and 4 bases from J, with 11 bases in between. The germline V gene has CDR1 MNHNS and CDR2 SASEGT. CDR3 in DNA: TGTGCCAGCAGTGAATTGGGGATTAGCACTGAAGCTTTCTTT. It translates to CASSELGISTEAFF.

The gene calls are TRBV6-1 and TRBJ1-2; D is perhaps TRBD1 (5 bases). Trimming took 2 bases from V and 6 from J, leaving 7 bases between them. This CDR3 comprises 12 residues. Germline loops: CDR1 MNHNS, CDR2 SASEGT. The chain's CDR3 is CASSEQGNGYTF. In DNA form, the CDR3 reads TGTGCCAGCAGTGAACAGGGAAATGGCTACACCTTC.

V is TRBV5-4 and J is TRBJ2-7, with TRBD2 identical over 8 bases. This CDR3 has 17 residues. J gave up 0 bases and V 3 bases, and 11 bases lay outside the gene matches. Germline loops: CDR1 SGHNT, CDR2 YYREEE (reference sequence). This CDR3 reads CASSWGFSGTSSYEQYF. The CDR3 DNA reads TGTGCCAGCAGCTGGGGATTTAGCGGGACAAGCTCCTACGAGCAGTACTTC.

V and J are TRBV21-1 and TRBJ2-1; the table names TRBD1, a call not compared with the DNA. TRBV21-1 is flagged as a pseudogene. This CDR3 is built from 13 residues. CDR3 sequence: CARGQRHYNEQFF. CDR3 bases: TGTGCCAGAGGACAGCGGCACTACAATGAGCAGTTCTTC.

This clone has a handful of counts. The chain is built from TRBV28 and TRBJ1-2; D gene unclear. Germline CDR1 reads MDHEN; CDR2 reads SYDVKM. This CDR3 is built from 17 residues. Between the trimmed V and J ends, which lost 3 bases and 3 bases, there was a span of 20 bases. The CDR3, as DNA: TGTGCCAGCAGTTTGGAAGGATGGCTCAAGACCCACTATGGCTACACCTTC. Its translation is CASSLEGWLKTHYGYTF.

This rearrangement joins TRBV7-2 to TRBJ2-7; D remains ambiguous. Trimming took off 2 bases at V and 2 bases at J, with 10 bases between the two ends. Germline CDR1 and CDR2: SGHTA and FQGNSA. The CDR3 covers 14 residues. CDR3 DNA sequence: TGTGCCAGCAGCTTAATTGCCGGAACCTACGAGCAGTACTTC. This sequence encodes CASSLIAGTYEQYF.

This chain joins TRBV4-1 and TRBJ2-2; D not resolved. Germline-derived CDR1 and CDR2 are MGHRA and YSYEKL. V lost 1 base and J lost 3, with 6 bases in between. This CDR3 contains 14 residues. Written as DNA, the CDR3 is TGCGCCAGCAGCCAAGTGCGGTACACCGGGGAGCTGTTTTTT. It encodes CASSQVRYTGELFF.

This chain links TRBV30 with TRBJ1-2; 7 nucleotides line up with TRBD1. The CDR3 is made up of 13 amino acids. J gave up 4 bases and V 7 bases, and 9 bases lay outside the gene matches. Germline CDR1 GTSNPN, CDR2 SVGIG (reference sequence). The CDR3 DNA is TGTGCCTATAAGGGACAGCCAATCTATGGCTACACCTTC. It yields the protein CAYKGQPIYGYTF.

The chain employs TRBV28 and TRBJ1-4; 7 bases are a match to TRBD1. This CDR3 contains 15 residues. The ends lost 4 bases at V and 5 bases at J; junction bases unmatched: 7. Germline CDR1 is MDHEN and CDR2 is SYDVKM. The DNA for the CDR3 is TGTGCCAGCAGTTCTCAGGGACAGCCCAATGAAAAACTGTTTTTT. Its translation is CASSSQGQPNEKLFF.

V gene TRBV19 combines with J gene TRBJ1-6; D unresolved. Germline values: CDR1 LNHDA, CDR2 SQIVND (reference sequence). The germline V and J ends were trimmed by 4 bases and 10 bases, with 8 bases remaining between them. This CDR3 has 12 amino acids. In DNA, the CDR3 is TGTGCCAGTAGTACCTCATGGTCACCCCTCCACTTT. It codes for CASSTSWSPLHF.

The chain carries TRBV7-9 and TRBJ2-1; D may be TRBD1 (6 bases). This CDR3 is 13 amino acids long. V dropped 1 base and J dropped 8 bases, with 9 bases sitting between them. Germline V gene data show CDR1 as SEHNR and CDR2 as FQNEAQ (reference sequence). The CDR3 is CASSLGQADEQFF. The CDR3 coding sequence is TGTGCCAGCAGCTTAGGACAGGCCGATGAGCAGTTCTTC.

The genes are TRBV7-8 and TRBJ2-1; the match to TRBD2 covers 9 bases. The CDR3 covers 16 residues. The trim removed 5 bases at V and 3 bases at J, leaving 8 bases unmatched. Germline CDR1 SGHVS, CDR2 FQNEAQ. In DNA, the CDR3 is TGTGCCAGCAGCCCCGACTCTAGCGGGATCTACAATGAGCAGTTCTTC. The encoded protein is CASSPDSSGIYNEQFF.

The chain has TRBV18 and TRBJ2-7; 9 bases map to TRBD1. From germline, CDR1 is KGHSH and CDR2 LQKENI. The CDR3 has 15 residues. J gave up 4 bases and V 0 bases, and 4 bases lay outside the gene matches. The CDR3: CASSPPGQGLYEQYF. The CDR3 coding sequence is TGTGCCAGCTCACCACCCGGACAGGGGCTATACGAGCAGTACTTC.

The chain uses TRBV5-1 and TRBJ2-7; TRBD2 agrees at 9 bases. This CDR3 comprises 16 residues. Germline lookup yields CDR1 SGHRS and CDR2 YFSETQ. J was trimmed by 0 bases and V by 6 bases; bases with no gene match: 10. The DNA for the CDR3 is TGCGCCAGCACTCTCGGGCTAGCGGGAATCTCCTACGAGCAGTACTTC. Protein: CASTLGLAGISYEQYF. Full variable domain (missing parts from reference TRBV5-1 and TRBJ2-7): KAGVTQTPRYLIKTRGQQVTLSCSPISGHRSVSWYQQTPGQGLQFLFEYFSETQRNKGNFPGRFSGRQFSNSRSEMNVSTLELGDSALYLCASTLGLAGISYEQYFGPGTRLTVT.

This chain joins TRBV19 and TRBJ2-7; possibly TRBD1 or TRBD2 for D (5 bases each). V lost 5 bases and J lost 6, with 17 bases in between. The CDR3 loop spans 14 amino acids. Germline CDR1 and CDR2: LNHDA and SQIVND (reference sequence). The CDR3 DNA follows: TGTGCCAGTAGTGCGGACTGGGGGATTAGCGAGCAGTACTTC. Translation: CASSADWGISEQYF.

This clone turned up a few times. The V and J genes are TRBV28 and TRBJ2-3, with TRBD2 identical over 10 bases. Germline CDR1 and CDR2: MDHEN and SYDVKM. There are 15 residues in the CDR3. Trimming took 4 bases from V and 8 from J; bases not matched to a gene: 9. CDR3 in amino acids: CASSSLAGVEGTQYF. CDR3 bases: TGTGCCAGCAGTTCCCTAGCGGGAGTTGAAGGTACGCAGTATTTT.

The gene calls are TRBV4-1 and TRBJ2-1; D possibly uses TRBD1 or TRBD2 (5 bases each). The CDR3 spans 17 residues. CDR1 is MGHRA, CDR2 YSYEKL, per germline. Trimming cost V 4 bases and J 10 bases, with 26 bases left between them. CDR3 nucleotides: TGCGCCAGCAGCCCAGGGTGGAGCGGAAGTCTAGTGGGGGAGCAGTTCTTC. Translated, it gives CASSPGWSGSLVGEQFF.

The chain carries TRBV18 and TRBJ2-6; 7 nucleotides match TRBD1. The germline V gene encodes CDR1 KGHSH and CDR2 LQKENI. Trimming removed 2 bases from V and 1 base from J; junction bases left unmatched: 8. The CDR3 contains 18 residues. The CDR3 is CASSPRRDRPSGANVLTF. For the CDR3, the DNA is TGTGCCAGCTCACCAAGAAGGGACAGACCATCTGGGGCCAACGTCCTGACTTTC.

This clone was seen more than once but under ten times. The rearrangement links TRBV25-1 to TRBJ1-5; possible D gene TRBD1, 5 bases. Trimming cost V 3 bases and J 7 bases, with 7 bases left between them. CDR3 size: 12 residues. In germline, CDR1 is MGHDK, CDR2 SYGVNS. For the CDR3, the DNA is TGTGCCAGCAGTGAGAGGGGCCAGCCCCAGCATTTT. This gives the protein CASSERGQPQHF.

This clone has only one observation. The rearrangement uses TRBV5-1 and TRBJ2-1; TRBD2 matches at 11 bases. Per the germline V gene, CDR1 is SGHRS and CDR2 is YFSETQ. Trimming at V came to 4 bases and at J to 8 bases, leaving 17 bases not matched to a gene. The length of the CDR3 is 18 residues. CDR3 sequence: CASSEPYRVAGGQHEQFF. The DNA for the CDR3 is TGCGCCAGCAGCGAACCTTACAGGGTAGCGGGAGGGCAGCATGAGCAGTTCTTC.

The CDR3: CASSLIGSGGSGEQFF. The DNA of the CDR3 is TGTGCCAGCAGTTTAATCGGTAGCGGGGGGTCGGGTGAGCAGTTCTTC. V gene TRBV28 combines with J gene TRBJ2-1; the match to TRBD2 covers 10 bases. The V gene's germline CDR1 is MDHEN and CDR2 SYDVKM. With V trimmed by 2 bases and J by 9 bases, 10 bases remained unmatched. CDR3 size: 16 residues. Full variable domain (missing parts from reference TRBV28 and TRBJ2-1): DVKVTQSSRYLVKRTGEKVFLECVQDMDHENMFWYRQDPGLGLRLIYFSYDVKMKEKGDIPEGYSVSREKKERFSLILESASTNQTSMYLCASSLIGSGGSGEQFFGPGTRLTVL.